This T cell receptor beta chain was sequenced during a study of beta chain features in type 1 diabetes. This clone appeared a few times. Trimming pared 1 base from V and 3 bases from J, leaving 10 bases between. Per germline, CDR1 SGHRS and CDR2 YFSETQ. CDR3 length: 15 residues. Expressed TCRB transcripts were sequenced, since all the RNA that had been isolated was reverse transcribed. Clones were read by immunoSEQ multiplex PCR, and TCRdb kept only the in-frame ones, dropping some. The top ten clones hold around 0.03% of a sample with roughly 240,000 clones, 13% to 15% of them seen once. V is TRBV5-1 and J is TRBJ2-2; D is undetermined. Sequencing was carried out using naive CD4+ T cells from blood. The receptor was derived from a woman between 35 and 50 years old in good health. DNA of the CDR3: TGCGCCAGCAGCTTGCGGCAGACTGACACCGGGGAGCTGTTTTTT. This gives the protein CASSLRQTDTGELFF.